This TCR beta chain appears in the sequencing data of a study of CD8+CD57+ T cells in acquired aplastic anemia. Background on the study: DNA from sorted CD4+ and CD8+ cells averaged about 3.2 ug. Study results and caveats: Overlap between patients and controls comprised roughly 30 CD8+ CDR3 sequences. Patients and controls had CD8+ Simpson's diversity values that were not significantly distinct.

The length of the CDR3 is 18 residues. V was clipped by 4 bases and J by 5 bases; unmatched bases: 13. Per the germline V gene, CDR1 is SGDLS and CDR2 is YYNGEE. This clonotype showed up many times. As yet, its antigen is unknown. Patients included in sequencing had previously demonstrated CD8+CD57+ cell expansion by flow cytometry. All patients were therapy-naive when blood was sampled. Genomic DNA, the template, was used for profiling of the TCR beta VDJ and CDR3. TCRdb fed the reads into MiXCR, producing one record per CDR3 protein. The data contain approximately 220,000 distinct CDR3 sequences, around 45% of them singletons.

V gene TRBV9 combines with J gene TRBJ2-7; TRBD2 matches 15 bases. The TCR was taken from a human donor with aplastic anemia. Sample: sorted CD4+, CD8+, or CD8+CD57+ T cells (not recorded which) from PBMCs. CDR3 residues: CASSRSSGTSGRMNEQYF. CDR3 nucleotide sequence: TGTGCCAGCAGCCGATCCTCCGGGACTAGCGGGAGGATGAACGAGCAGTACTTC.